The clone carrying this TCR beta chain was seen just once. Its matching antigen is unknown. Germline V lookup: CDR1 SGHDT, CDR2 YYEEEE. This CDR3 has 16 amino acids. The trim removed 4 bases at V and 7 bases at J, leaving 13 bases unmatched. The time point is: persistent/refractory GD, antithyroid drugs over 5 years with positive TRAb. The TCR library was prepared using RNA isolated from PBMCs. An endocrinology department in Xi'an, China, recruited the patients. Arm-PCR of CDR3 regions with iRepertoire HTBI primers generated TCR beta libraries. Original processing notes: Identification yielded approximately 60 TRBV and more than 12 TRBJ segments across samples. From the multiplex PCR reads, TCRdb called clonotypes with MiXCR, one entry per CDR3 protein. TCRdb, rather than the study authors, made the V and J calls. In the table there are 450,000 or so distinct CDR3 sequences, about a fifth of which are singletons.

The data belong to a study of regulatory T cells in long-lasting Graves disease. Study-wide results and limits: Under persistent disease, TRBV28, TRBJ1-2 and TRBJ2-5 were used preferentially.

This sequence originates from a female donor with Graves disease. This specimen was peripheral blood mononuclear cells (PBMCs), taken when the disease was refractory, from a patient treated with antithyroid drugs. The chain employs TRBV5-6 and TRBJ1-4; 7 bases line up with TRBD1. CDR3 in amino acids: CASSQTGDGFVEKLFF. The CDR3 DNA is TGTGCCAGCAGCCAAACAGGGGATGGGTTTGTTGAAAAACTGTTTTTT.